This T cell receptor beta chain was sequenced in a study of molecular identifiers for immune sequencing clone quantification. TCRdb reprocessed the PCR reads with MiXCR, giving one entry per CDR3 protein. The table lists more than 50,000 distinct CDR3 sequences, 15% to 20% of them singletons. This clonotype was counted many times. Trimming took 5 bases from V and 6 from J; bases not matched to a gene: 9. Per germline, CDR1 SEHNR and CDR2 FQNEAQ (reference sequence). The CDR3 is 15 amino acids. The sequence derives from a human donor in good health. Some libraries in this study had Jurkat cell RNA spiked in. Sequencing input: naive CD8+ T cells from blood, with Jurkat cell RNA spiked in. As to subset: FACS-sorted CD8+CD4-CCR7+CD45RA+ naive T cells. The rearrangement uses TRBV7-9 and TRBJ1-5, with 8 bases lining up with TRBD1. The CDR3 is CASSPTGEVGQPQHF. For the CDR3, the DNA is TGTGCCAGCAGCCCGACAGGGGAGGTGGGTCAGCCCCAGCATTTT.